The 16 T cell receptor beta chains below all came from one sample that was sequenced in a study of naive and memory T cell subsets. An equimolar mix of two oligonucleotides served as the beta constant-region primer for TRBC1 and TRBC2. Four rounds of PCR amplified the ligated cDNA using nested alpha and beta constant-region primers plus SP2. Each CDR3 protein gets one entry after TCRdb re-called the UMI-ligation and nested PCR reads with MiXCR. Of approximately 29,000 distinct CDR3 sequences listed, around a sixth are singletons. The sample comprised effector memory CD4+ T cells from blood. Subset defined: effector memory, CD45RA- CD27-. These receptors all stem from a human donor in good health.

In DNA, the CDR3 is TGTGCCAGCAGCTTAGCCCCAGAGACCCAGTACTTC. This sequence encodes CASSLAPETQYF. The chain has TRBV11-2 and TRBJ2-5; D not resolved. This CDR3 spans 12 amino acids. The V gene's germline CDR1 is SGHAT and CDR2 FQNNGV. Trimming stripped 1 base from V and 4 bases from J, with 4 bases between.

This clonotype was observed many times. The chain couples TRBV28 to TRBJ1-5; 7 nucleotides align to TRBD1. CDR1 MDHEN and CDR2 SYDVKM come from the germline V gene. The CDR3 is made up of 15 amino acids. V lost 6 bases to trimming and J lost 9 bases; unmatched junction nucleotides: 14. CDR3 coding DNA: TGTGCCAGCAGCCCTTCGGACAGGTCGGATAGGCCCCAGCATTTT. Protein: CASSPSDRSDRPQHF.

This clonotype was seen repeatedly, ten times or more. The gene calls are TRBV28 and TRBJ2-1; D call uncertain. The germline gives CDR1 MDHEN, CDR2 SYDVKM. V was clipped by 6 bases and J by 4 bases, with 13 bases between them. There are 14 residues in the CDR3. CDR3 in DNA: TGTGCCAGCAGCACCCGAAACCGGTACAATGAGCAGTTCTTC. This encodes CASSTRNRYNEQFF.

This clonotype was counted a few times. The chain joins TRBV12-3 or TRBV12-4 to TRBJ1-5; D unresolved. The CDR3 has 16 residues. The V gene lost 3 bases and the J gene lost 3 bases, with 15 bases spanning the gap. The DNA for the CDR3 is TGTGCCAGCAGTTTTGATGGCGTCCGCCTCAATCAGCCCCAGCATTTT. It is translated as CASSFDGVRLNQPQHF.

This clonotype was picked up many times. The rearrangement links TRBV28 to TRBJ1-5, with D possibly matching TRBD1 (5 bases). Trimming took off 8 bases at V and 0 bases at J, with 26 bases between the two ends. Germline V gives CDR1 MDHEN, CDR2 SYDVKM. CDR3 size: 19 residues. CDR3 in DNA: TGTGCCAGCCGGGCGTGGGTGGCAGGGTCCCTTTATAGCAATCAGCCCCAGCATTTT. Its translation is CASRAWVAGSLYSNQPQHF. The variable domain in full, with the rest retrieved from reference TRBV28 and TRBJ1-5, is DVKVTQSSRYLVKRTGEKVFLECVQDMDHENMFWYRQDPGLGLRLIYFSYDVKMKEKGDIPEGYSVSREKKERFSLILESASTNQTSMYLCASRAWVAGSLYSNQPQHFGDGTRLSIL.

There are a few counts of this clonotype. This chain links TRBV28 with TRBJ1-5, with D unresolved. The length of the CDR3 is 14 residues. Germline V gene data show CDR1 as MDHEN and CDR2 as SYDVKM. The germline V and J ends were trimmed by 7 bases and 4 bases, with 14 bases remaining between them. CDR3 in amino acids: CASKGNPLNQPQHF. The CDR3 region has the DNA TGTGCCAGCAAGGGAAATCCCCTTAATCAGCCCCAGCATTTT.

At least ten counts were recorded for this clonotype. In DNA form, the CDR3 reads TGCAGTGCTAGAATGTCTAGCGGGAGAGGAGAGACCCAGTACTTC. This translates into CSARMSSGRGETQYF. J is TRBJ2-5 and V is TRBV20-1; 10 positions agree with TRBD2. CDR1 and CDR2 from the germline V gene are DFQATT and SNEGSKA (reference sequence). V shed 2 bases and J 4 bases; nucleotides not matched to a gene: 7. The CDR3 spans 15 residues.

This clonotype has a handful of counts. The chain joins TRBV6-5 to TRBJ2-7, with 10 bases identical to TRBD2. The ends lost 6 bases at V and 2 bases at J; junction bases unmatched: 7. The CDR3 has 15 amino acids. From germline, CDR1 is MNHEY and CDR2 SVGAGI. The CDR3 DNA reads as TGTGCCAGCAGCCCCCGTCTAGCGGGAGCCTACGAGCAGTACTTC. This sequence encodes CASSPRLAGAYEQYF.

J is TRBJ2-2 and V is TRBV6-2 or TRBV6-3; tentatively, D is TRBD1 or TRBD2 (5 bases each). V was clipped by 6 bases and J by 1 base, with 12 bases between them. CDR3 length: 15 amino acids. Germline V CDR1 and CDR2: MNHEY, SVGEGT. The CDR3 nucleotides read TGTGCCAGCAGGACGGGGCTTATGAACACCGGGGAGCTGTTTTTT. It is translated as CASRTGLMNTGELFF.

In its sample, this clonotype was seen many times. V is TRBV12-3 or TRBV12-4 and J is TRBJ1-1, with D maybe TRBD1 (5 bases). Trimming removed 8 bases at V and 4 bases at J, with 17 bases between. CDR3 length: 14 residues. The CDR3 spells CASRRGAEGTEAFF. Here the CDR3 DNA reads TGTGCCAGCCGCAGAGGGGCTGAGGGCACTGAAGCTTTCTTT.

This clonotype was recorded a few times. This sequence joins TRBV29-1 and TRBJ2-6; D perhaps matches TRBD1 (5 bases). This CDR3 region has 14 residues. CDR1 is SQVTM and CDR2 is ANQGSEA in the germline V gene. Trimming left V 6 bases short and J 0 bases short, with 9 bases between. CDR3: CSVRQNSGANVLTF. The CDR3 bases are TGCAGCGTAAGACAGAACTCTGGGGCCAACGTCCTGACTTTC.

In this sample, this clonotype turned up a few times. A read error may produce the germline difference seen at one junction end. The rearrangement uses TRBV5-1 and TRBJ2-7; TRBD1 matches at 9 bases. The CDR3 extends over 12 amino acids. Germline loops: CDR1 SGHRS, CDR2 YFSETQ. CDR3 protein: CASSQDRGSTRF. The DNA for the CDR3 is TGCGCCAGCAGCCAGGACAGGGGCTCAACGAGATTC.

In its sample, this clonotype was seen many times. CDR3 loop: CASSPVLGIGYGYTF. The CDR3 DNA follows: TGTGCCAGCTCACCAGTTTTGGGGATCGGCTATGGCTACACCTTC. The gene calls are TRBV18 and TRBJ1-2; D is unclear. The germline V and J ends were trimmed by 2 bases and 4 bases, with 14 bases remaining between them. Germline values: CDR1 KGHSH, CDR2 LQKENI. The CDR3 consists of 15 residues.

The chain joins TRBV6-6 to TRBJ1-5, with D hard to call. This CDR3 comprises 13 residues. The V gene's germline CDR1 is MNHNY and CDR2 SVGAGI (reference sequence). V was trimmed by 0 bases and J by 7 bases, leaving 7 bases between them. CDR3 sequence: CASSYSTNQPQHF. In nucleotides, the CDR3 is TGTGCCAGCAGTTACTCGACGAACCAGCCCCAGCATTTT.

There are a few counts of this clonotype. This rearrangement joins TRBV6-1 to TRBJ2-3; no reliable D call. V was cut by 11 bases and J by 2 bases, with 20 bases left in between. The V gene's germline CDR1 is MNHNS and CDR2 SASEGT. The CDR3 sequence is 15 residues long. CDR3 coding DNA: TGTGCCTCCGGCAAAAGGAGATCCCCCACAGATACGCAGTATTTT. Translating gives CASGKRRSPTDTQYF.

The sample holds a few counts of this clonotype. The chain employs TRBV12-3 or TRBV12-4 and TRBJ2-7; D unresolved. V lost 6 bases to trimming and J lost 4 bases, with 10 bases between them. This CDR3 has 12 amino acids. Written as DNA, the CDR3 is TGTGCCAGCAGGGGTAGCTGGTACGAGCAGTACTTC. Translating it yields CASRGSWYEQYF.